A single sample gave rise to the 28 T cell receptor beta chains below, sequenced in a study of shared clonotypes between healthy human individuals. Profiled with immunoSEQ multiplex PCR; TCRdb holds only in-frame clones, not every one. The sample yields some 480,000 clones, around 80% seen once. The sample taken for sequencing was PBMCs. These receptors all stem from a woman aged 40 to 50 in good health. Some clones in this sample may be carry-over from other donors' samples.

This clone appeared once. V and J are TRBV7-9 and TRBJ2-1; D is unclear. V lost 2 bases and J 6 bases, leaving 11 bases between the germline ends. The CDR3 has 14 residues. Germline lookup yields CDR1 SEHNR and CDR2 FQNEAQ (reference sequence). CDR3 nucleotides: TGTGCCAGCAGCTTATTCCTAATCGGCAATGAGCAGTTCTTC. Its protein product is CASSLFLIGNEQFF.

The count of this clone is one. The chain employs TRBV6-1 and TRBJ2-4; D may correspond to TRBD1 or TRBD2 (6 bases each). The CDR3 spans 14 residues. V was cut by 6 bases and J by 0 bases, with 9 bases left in between. The germline V gene has CDR1 MNHNS and CDR2 SASEGT. The CDR3 sequence is CASREGVAKNIQYF. CDR3 coding DNA: TGTGCCAGCAGGGAGGGGGTAGCCAAAAACATTCAGTACTTC.

J is TRBJ2-7 and V is TRBV10-3; 8 nucleotides line up with TRBD1. Germline assignment: CDR1 ENHRY and CDR2 SYGVKD. With V trimmed by 10 bases and J by 5 bases, 7 bases remained unmatched. The CDR3 is 12 amino acids. The CDR3 coding sequence is TGTGCCACCCGACAGGGGTTTGACGAGCAGTACTTC. This gives the protein CATRQGFDEQYF.

The chain links TRBV2 to TRBJ2-7, with a weak D call TRBD2 (5 bases). The germline V gene has CDR1 SNHLY and CDR2 FYNNEI. The CDR3 is made up of 12 amino acids. The V end lost 6 bases, the J end lost 1 base, and 7 bases lay between the germline ends. DNA for the CDR3: TGTGCCAGCAGACTAGAGTCCTACGAGCAGTACTTC. It is translated as CASRLESYEQYF.

The rearrangement joins TRBV2 to TRBJ2-5, with TRBD1 matching over 10 bases. The J call is uncertain, as TRBJ2-7 better fits the DNA end. CDR1 is SNHLY and CDR2 is FYNNEI in the germline V gene. This CDR3 has 19 residues. The CDR3 protein is CASRPGQGFDWLTSYEQYF. The CDR3 DNA reads as TGTGCCAGCAGACCGGGACAGGGGTTTGATTGGCTGACCTCCTACGAGCAGTACTTC.

The chain carries TRBV29-1 and TRBJ2-1, with D unresolved. V gave up 6 bases and J gave up 10 bases, with 16 bases separating them. The CDR3 length is 12 residues. The V gene's germline CDR1 is SQVTM and CDR2 ANQGSEA. CDR3 sequence: CSVSPPKREQFF. CDR3 nucleotide sequence: TGCAGCGTCTCTCCCCCTAAGCGCGAGCAGTTCTTC.

V gene TRBV18 combines with J gene TRBJ1-2, with D tentatively TRBD1 (5 bases). CDR1 is KGHSH and CDR2 is LQKENI in the germline V gene. The germline V and J ends were trimmed by 0 bases and 5 bases, with 16 bases remaining between them. The CDR3 consists of 16 residues. DNA for the CDR3: TGTGCCAGCTCACCACCACCAATTTCAGGGCGTTATGGCTACACCTTC. Translating gives CASSPPPISGRYGYTF.

V usage is TRBV7-8 and J usage is TRBJ2-7; maybe TRBD2 (5 bases). The V gene's germline CDR1 is SGHVS and CDR2 FQNEAQ. There are 14 residues in the CDR3. V was clipped by 1 base and J by 3 bases, with 10 bases between them. Here the CDR3 reads CASSLGRVSYEQYF. The CDR3, as DNA: TGTGCCAGCAGCTTAGGGCGGGTTAGCTACGAGCAGTACTTC.

V is TRBV2 and J is TRBJ2-1; weak D call: TRBD1 (5 bases). The germline CDR1 and CDR2 sequences are SNHLY and FYNNEI. V lost 6 bases and J lost 0, with 9 bases in between. The CDR3 has 14 amino acids. CDR3 in amino acids: CASSPDSSYNEQFF. The CDR3 bases are TGTGCCAGCAGCCCCGACAGCTCCTACAATGAGCAGTTCTTC.

The V gene is TRBV28, the J gene TRBJ2-5; possible D gene TRBD2, 5 bases. Trimming stripped 4 bases from V and 2 bases from J, with 11 bases between. The germline gives CDR1 MDHEN, CDR2 SYDVKM. The CDR3 covers 14 residues. CDR3 region: CASSSIALQETQYF. The CDR3 nucleotides read TGTGCCAGCAGTTCAATAGCGCTACAAGAGACCCAGTACTTC.

The chain couples TRBV4-2 to TRBJ2-3; possible D gene TRBD2, 6 bases. The CDR3 has 16 residues. V was cut by 1 base and J by 2 bases, with 13 bases left in between. Germline V gene data show CDR1 as LGHNA and CDR2 as YNFKEQ. Here the CDR3 reads CASSQGGGTPTDTQYF. For the CDR3, the DNA is TGTGCCAGCAGCCAAGGGGGCGGGACTCCCACAGATACGCAGTATTTT.

The chain combines TRBV2 with TRBJ2-3; 15 nucleotides match TRBD2. The CDR3 runs to 17 residues. CDR1 and CDR2 from the germline V gene are SNHLY and FYNNEI. Trimming at V came to 5 bases and at J to 4 bases, leaving 7 bases not matched to a gene. The CDR3 loop reads CASSSGLAGGRADTQYF. CDR3 sequence (DNA): TGTGCCAGCAGTAGCGGACTAGCGGGAGGGAGGGCAGATACGCAGTATTTT.

The chain links TRBV7-3 to TRBJ2-3; no reliable D call. Trimming left V 5 bases short and J 5 bases short, with 14 bases between. CDR1 and CDR2 from the germline V gene are SGHTA and FQGTGA. The CDR3 totals 14 residues. The CDR3 DNA is TGTGCCAGCAGCCCTTTTATAACAGAAGATACGCAGTATTTT. It yields the protein CASSPFITEDTQYF.

The chain uses TRBV11-2 and TRBJ1-1; D unresolved. The germline V and J ends were trimmed by 3 bases and 4 bases, with 12 bases remaining between them. CDR1 is SGHAT and CDR2 is FQNNGV in the germline V gene. This CDR3 comprises 14 residues. The CDR3 DNA reads TGTGCCAGCAGCTTTCCGCCGGGCGTCACTGAAGCTTTCTTT. Its translation is CASSFPPGVTEAFF. Looking up the rest from reference TRBV11-2 and TRBJ1-1 gives the full variable domain: EAGVAQSPRYKIIEKRQSVAFWCNPISGHATLYWYQQILGQGPKLLIQFQNNGVVDDSQLPKDRFSAERLKGVDSTLKIQPAKLEDSAVYLCASSFPPGVTEAFFGQGTRLTVV.

This chain joins TRBV5-5 and TRBJ1-1, with TRBD1 as a possible D gene (5 bases). Trimming left V 4 bases short and J 4 bases short, with 20 bases between. The CDR3 is 16 amino acids. The germline CDR1 and CDR2 sequences are SGHKS and YYEKEE (reference sequence). CDR3 loop: CASSPSGPNRGTEAFF. The DNA for the CDR3 is TGTGCCAGCAGCCCGTCAGGGCCAAATCGGGGCACTGAAGCTTTCTTT.

The rearrangement links TRBV29-1 to TRBJ2-1, with 8 bases fitting TRBD2. V shed 7 bases and J 1 base; nucleotides not matched to a gene: 9. Germline CDR1 is SQVTM and CDR2 is ANQGSEA. The CDR3 is 15 residues long. CDR3: CSAPGSGKSYNEQFF. For the CDR3, the DNA is TGCAGCGCCCCGGGTAGCGGGAAGTCCTACAATGAGCAGTTCTTC.

The V and J genes are TRBV11-2 and TRBJ2-2; D is unresolved. This CDR3 is 16 amino acids long. The V end lost 3 bases, the J end lost 4 bases, and 15 bases lay between the germline ends. Germline V CDR1 and CDR2: SGHAT, FQNNGV. The CDR3 sequence: CASSFRSVVFTGELFF. The CDR3, as DNA: TGTGCCAGCAGCTTTCGCAGTGTGGTTTTCACCGGGGAGCTGTTTTTT.

This clone showed up just once. The gene calls are TRBV6-1 and TRBJ2-7; 9 positions agree with TRBD1. The junction had 8 bases not matched to a gene; V was cut back by 5 bases and J by 3 bases. Germline V gene data show CDR1 as MNHNS and CDR2 as SASEGT. This CDR3 has 15 residues. The CDR3 region is CASSLDRGDVYEQYF. CDR3 nucleotides: TGTGCCAGCAGTCTGGACAGGGGAGATGTCTACGAGCAGTACTTC.

In DNA form, the CDR3 reads TGTGCCAGCAGCCCAGGGTCGGGGACTGAAGCTTTCTTT. Its translation: CASSPGSGTEAFF. V is TRBV11-2 and J is TRBJ1-1; tentatively, D is TRBD1 (5 bases). The germline CDR1 and CDR2 sequences are SGHAT and FQNNGV. The V gene lost 5 bases and the J gene lost 5 bases, with 12 bases spanning the gap. The length of the CDR3 is 13 residues.

The V and J genes are TRBV18 and TRBJ2-3; perhaps TRBD2 as D (6 bases). The length of the CDR3 is 12 residues. Trimming took 3 bases from V and 5 from J, leaving 6 bases between them. Germline values: CDR1 KGHSH, CDR2 LQKENI. CDR3 sequence: CASSPTRDTQYF. The CDR3 DNA reads as TGTGCCAGCTCACCGACTAGAGATACGCAGTATTTT.

This clone was observed a few times. The chain links TRBV7-2 to TRBJ2-4; 7 nucleotides align to TRBD1. CDR1 and CDR2 (germline): SGHTA, FQGNSA. V lost 1 base and J lost 7; bases outside the gene matches: 7. The CDR3 contains 15 residues. The CDR3 DNA is TGTGCCAGCAGCTTAGAAGACAGGGAGAAGAACATTCAGTACTTC. Its protein is CASSLEDREKNIQYF.

This clone was counted a single time. This chain uses TRBV5-1 with TRBJ1-2; D is possibly TRBD1 (6 bases). The CDR3 runs to 12 residues. With 3 bases removed from V and 5 bases from J, the gap between germline ends came to 8 bases. The germline gives CDR1 SGHRS, CDR2 YFSETQ. CDR3 sequence (DNA): TGCGCCAGCAGCTCCGACAGGTATGGCTACACCTTC. It is translated as CASSSDRYGYTF.

The CDR3 coding sequence is TGTGCCAGCAGCCAAGGGTCGCAACAGTATGGCTACACCTTC. It specifies CASSQGSQQYGYTF. This chain links TRBV4-2 with TRBJ1-2; D unclear. There are 14 residues in the CDR3. V was cut by 1 base and J by 5 bases, with 11 bases left in between. Germline CDR1 and CDR2: LGHNA and YNFKEQ.

The chain has TRBV11-2 and TRBJ2-3; 7 bases align to TRBD1. CDR3 length: 15 amino acids. The V segment lost 1 base and the J segment 3 bases; nucleotides outside the gene matches: 4. From germline, CDR1 is SGHAT and CDR2 FQNNGV. CDR3 loop: CASSLVSGGTDTQYF. In nucleotides, the CDR3 is TGTGCCAGCAGCTTAGTGTCAGGGGGTACAGATACGCAGTATTTT.

The V and J genes are TRBV29-1 and TRBJ2-5; 12 bases fit TRBD2. The J call may be in error: the DNA end matches TRBJ2-7 better. This CDR3 contains 16 residues. Germline V lookup: CDR1 SQVTM, CDR2 ANQGSEA. The CDR3 is CSVEKSSSGRANEQYF. In DNA form, the CDR3 reads TGCAGCGTTGAAAAGTCTTCTAGCGGGAGGGCCAACGAGCAGTACTTC.

The CDR3 here is CASSLAVGQVVTGELFF. The CDR3 DNA sequence: TGTGCCAGCAGCTTAGCTGTCGGACAGGTCGTCACCGGGGAGCTGTTTTTT. This chain connects TRBV7-6 to TRBJ2-2; 7 bases match TRBD1. Germline CDR1 reads SGHVS; CDR2 reads FNYEAQ. With V trimmed by 0 bases and J by 4 bases, 8 bases remained unmatched. The CDR3 contains 17 residues.

The chain is built from TRBV5-6 and TRBJ2-7; 10 nucleotides align to TRBD1. The CDR3 sequence is 15 residues long. The germline V gene encodes CDR1 SGHDT and CDR2 YYEEEE. The V segment lost 1 base and the J segment 5 bases; nucleotides outside the gene matches: 6. This CDR3 is CASSLSGQGFDEQYF. The CDR3 region has the DNA TGTGCCAGCAGCTTGTCGGGACAGGGGTTCGACGAGCAGTACTTC.

This clone was detected only a few times. The chain is built from TRBV7-2 and TRBJ2-3; 8 nucleotides agree with TRBD2. CDR3 length: 16 residues. Germline trimming cut 1 base from V and 1 base from J; bases unmatched to any gene: 4. CDR1 is SGHTA, CDR2 FQGNSA, per germline. The CDR3 spells CASSLVAGGGTDTQYF. DNA for the CDR3: TGTGCCAGCAGCTTAGTTGCGGGAGGAGGCACAGATACGCAGTATTTT.